The rows below give T cell receptor beta chains drawn from one sample of a study of metastatic and nonmetastatic thyroid tumors. TCRdb reanalyzed the PCR reads with MiXCR. This table holds under 45,000 clones, 17% found once. The sequencing input was tumor tissue. The receptors originated from a female donor with papillary thyroid cancer or a benign thyroid nodule (not recorded which). Some clones in this sample may be carry-over from other donors' samples. The CDR3 runs from the conserved cysteine through the conserved F or W. The D gene is left open where the match is weak. Clone size is not always given. Where it is, it says once, few, many or a class for expanded clones.

v_call,clone_size,j_call,d_call,cdr3_nt,cdr3_aa
TRBV4-3,many,TRBJ1-1,TRBD1,TGCGCCAGCAGCCAAGGCCTACAGGGGGTTGAAGCTTTCTTT,CASSQGLQGVEAFF
TRBV3-1,many,TRBJ2-1,TRBD2,TGTGCCAGCAGTCGGAGCGGGAGCCACAATGAGCAGTTCTTC,CASSRSGSHNEQFF
TRBV6-1,many,TRBJ1-2,TRBD1,TGTGCCAGCAGCCGCCCCCCACTGGACAGGTCCAACGGCTACACCTTC,CASSRPPLDRSNGYTF
TRBV30,many,TRBJ2-1,TRBD1,TGTGCCTGGAGCACCACCGGGACAGGGTTCGATGAGCAGTTCTTC,CAWSTTGTGFDEQFF
TRBV2,-,TRBJ2-7,-,TGTGCCAGCAGTTATATCGGCGCCCCCTACGAGCAGTACTTC,CASSYIGAPYEQYF
TRBV6-1,few,TRBJ2-2,-,TGTGCCACCACCCTTTCCGGGGAGCTGTTTTTT,CATTLSGELFF
TRBV28,many,TRBJ1-2,TRBD1,TGTGCCAGCAGCCCAAGGGACAGGGTGGGCTATGGCTACACCTTC,CASSPRDRVGYGYTF
TRBV29-1,many,TRBJ2-7,-,TGCAGCGTTGTGCGGACCAACTACGAGCAGTACTTC,CSVVRTNYEQYF
TRBV11-1,few,TRBJ1-2,-,TGTGCCAGCAGCTTAGCGTCGTCAGGGGTTGACAATTCTAACTATGGCCACACCTTC,CASSLASSGVDNSNYGHTF
TRBV30,many,TRBJ1-1,-,TGTGCCTGGAGACCTACGTACAGGAACACTGAAGCTTTCTTT,CAWRPTYRNTEAFF
TRBV5-4,many,TRBJ1-3,-,TGTGCCAGCAGCTCTAACAGGGCTGGAAACACCATATATTTT,CASSSNRAGNTIYF
TRBV24-1,few,TRBJ2-7,-,TGTGCCACCAGTGATACTCCCCGGGGGTCCGCGCGGGGCGAGCAGTACTTC,CATSDTPRGSARGEQYF
TRBV10-2,many,TRBJ2-1,TRBD2,TGCGCCAGCAGTGGTCCGGTGCGGGAGATGTATAACGATGAGCAGTTCTTC,CASSGPVREMYNDEQFF
TRBV19,many,TRBJ2-3,TRBD2,TGTGCCAGTAGTAATCTAGCGGGAGCTTCAGATACGCAGTATTTT,CASSNLAGASDTQYF
TRBV20-1,many,TRBJ2-7,-,TGCAGTGCTAGAGGGGTCGAAAGCTCCTACGAGCAGTACTTC,CSARGVESSYEQYF
TRBV18,-,TRBJ1-1,-,TGTGCCAGCTCACCACAGGCGGGGGCTGAAGCTTTCTTT,CASSPQAGAEAFF
TRBV12-5,many,TRBJ1-5,-,TGTGCTAGTGGTTTGGAACGGGGGAGCAATCAGCCCCAGCATTTT,CASGLERGSNQPQHF
TRBV30,many,TRBJ2-2,-,TGTGCCTGGAGTGGGGCACTCAACGCGAACACCGGGGAGCTGTTTTTT,CAWSGALNANTGELFF
TRBV6-1,many,TRBJ2-7,TRBD2,TGTGCCAGCAGGAGGGGAGGGCGCTACGAGCAGTACTTC,CASRRGGRYEQYF
TRBV5-5,many,TRBJ2-1,-,TGTGCCAGCAGCTTTCAGGGATCCTACAATGAGCAGTTCTTC,CASSFQGSYNEQFF
TRBV12-5,many,TRBJ2-1,TRBD2,TGTGCTAGTGGTTTCTGGGGGGGAGGGAGTGAGCAGTTCTTC,CASGFWGGGSEQFF
TRBV19,many,TRBJ2-5,-,TGTGCCAGTAGTATGAGTAGACAAGAGACCCAGTACTTC,CASSMSRQETQYF
TRBV6-1,-,TRBJ1-6,-,TGTGCCAGCAGCCCCGGGACGACGAATTCACCCCTCCACTTT,CASSPGTTNSPLHF
TRBV7-2,many,TRBJ1-1,TRBD1,TGTGCCAGCAGTGAACAGGGGTGGGGGAACACTGAAGCTTTCTTT,CASSEQGWGNTEAFF
TRBV5-1,many,TRBJ1-1,-,TGCGCCAGCAGCTTGAATTCCGGGACAAACACTGAAGCTTTCTTT,CASSLNSGTNTEAFF
TRBV18,many,TRBJ1-5,-,TGTGCCAGCTCATCCAATTCTGATCAGCCCCAGCATTTT,CASSSNSDQPQHF
TRBV2,many,TRBJ2-5,-,TGTGCCAGCAGGGCCAGCCGCCAAGAGACCCAGTACTTC,CASRASRQETQYF
TRBV7-3,-,TRBJ2-1,TRBD2,TGTGCCAGCAGCATCGGTACTAGCGGGGGAAATAAGCAGTTCTTC,CASSIGTSGGNKQFF
TRBV4-2,many,TRBJ1-3,-,TGTGCCAGCAGCCAAGAGACAGTAGGAGGGTACGGAAACACCATATATTTT,CASSQETVGGYGNTIYF
TRBV6-2/TRBV6-3,many,TRBJ2-7,TRBD2,TGTGCCAGCAGGCGAGCGGGGAACTCCTACGAGCAGTACTTC,CASRRAGNSYEQYF
TRBV4-1,-,TRBJ2-5,-,TGCGCCAGCAGCCAAGGTCTGCGGAGCCAAGAGACCCAGTACTTC,CASSQGLRSQETQYF
TRBV7-2,medium-sized,TRBJ2-3,-,TGTGCCAGCAGCTCCCGGGGCCAAGGCGATACGCAGTATTTT,CASSSRGQGDTQYF
TRBV19,many,TRBJ1-4,TRBD1,TGTGCCAGTAGTATCACCGGGACAGTTAATGAAAAACTGTTTTTT,CASSITGTVNEKLFF
TRBV10-3,many,TRBJ1-2,TRBD1,TGTGCCATCAGGGGAGACAGGGGAAAATACTATGGCTACACCTTC,CAIRGDRGKYYGYTF
TRBV19,few,TRBJ2-3,-,TGTGCCAGTTTCCGGCCGCCAGGTACGCAGTATTTT,CASFRPPGTQYF
TRBV6-1,many,TRBJ2-1,-,TGTGCCAGCAGGGACAGCAGGCGGACAAGCTCCTACAATGAGCAGTTCTTC,CASRDSRRTSSYNEQFF
TRBV6-1,many,TRBJ1-1,-,TGTGCCAGCACCAACCTACAGGGAACGAACACTGAAGCTTTCTTT,CASTNLQGTNTEAFF
TRBV5-6,many,TRBJ1-1,-,TGTGCCAGCGGCTTTGGAGGGATGAACACTGAAGCTTTCTTT,CASGFGGMNTEAFF
TRBV20-1,medium-sized,TRBJ2-7,TRBD2,TGCAGTGCTAGAGTTCTAGCGGAGACCTACGAGCAGTACTTC,CSARVLAETYEQYF
TRBV6-4,-,TRBJ2-1,-,TGTGCCAGCAGTTACTCGAGGGGTAGTTATGAGCAGTTCTTC,CASSYSRGSYEQFF
TRBV2,many,TRBJ2-5,-,TGTGCCAGCAACCAGGGACCTCTCCAAGAGACCCAGTACTTC,CASNQGPLQETQYF
TRBV7-9,once,TRBJ1-4,TRBD1,TGTGCCAGCAGCCGAGCGACCGGGACAGGTTATGAAAAACTGTTTTTT,CASSRATGTGYEKLFF
TRBV19,many,TRBJ1-5,-,TGTGCCAGTAGACAACAGGGCGTCTCGGGCAATCAGCCCCAGCATTTT,CASRQQGVSGNQPQHF
TRBV11-2,-,TRBJ2-7,TRBD2,TGTGCCAGCAGCTCTCGTACTAGCGGGATGGCCCCAGGTTACGAGCAGTACTTC,CASSSRTSGMAPGYEQYF
TRBV19,-,TRBJ2-1,-,TGTGCCAGTACCGCTCAAAAGGCTCAAGGCGTTAATGAGCAGTTCTTC,CASTAQKAQGVNEQFF
TRBV18,-,TRBJ2-2,TRBD2,TGTGCCAGCTCGTATACTAGCGGGAGAGACACCGGGGAGCTGTTTTTT,CASSYTSGRDTGELFF
TRBV2,-,TRBJ2-7,TRBD2,TGTGCCAGCAGTGAGCGGGGGGGCGGCTCCTATGATCAGTACTTC,CASSERGGGSYDQYF
TRBV20-1,many,TRBJ1-2,TRBD1,TGCAGTGCTAGAGACTTGACAGGGGGGAACTATGGCTACACCTTC,CSARDLTGGNYGYTF
TRBV20-1,many,TRBJ2-1,TRBD2,TGCAGTGCTAGAGGACTAGCGGGAGCTTATGAGCAGTTCTTC,CSARGLAGAYEQFF
TRBV6-2/TRBV6-3,many,TRBJ2-7,-,TGTGCCAGCAGGACAGGCATCTCCTACGAGCAGTACTTC,CASRTGISYEQYF
TRBV6-1,many,TRBJ1-2,-,TGTGCCAGCAGTGAAGTTGAGGAGGTGGTGACGGGCTATGGCTACACCTTC,CASSEVEEVVTGYGYTF
TRBV11-1,many,TRBJ2-2,-,TGTGCCAGCAGCTTAAGTTCAAGGCCGGGGACCGGGGAGCTGTTTTTT,CASSLSSRPGTGELFF
TRBV2,medium-sized,TRBJ1-5,TRBD1,TGTGCCAGCTCACGTGACAGGGTAGAACAGCCCCAGCATTTT,CASSRDRVEQPQHF
TRBV9,many,TRBJ2-2,TRBD2,TGTGCCAGCAGCCCCGAGAGTAGCGGGAGTATTTGGACCGGGGAGCTGTTTTTT,CASSPESSGSIWTGELFF
TRBV2,many,TRBJ2-3,-,TGTGCCAGCAGTGTAGGGGCTGCCCCTTCCACAGATACGCAGTATTTT,CASSVGAAPSTDTQYF